These T cell receptor beta chains were read from a single sample in a study of T cell responses to AZD1222 COVID-19 vaccine. TCRdb's copy holds only in-frame clones and misses some; the assay was immunoSEQ multiplex PCR. Among around 130,000 clones listed, approximately 92% were seen once. The material sequenced was peripheral blood, taken 28 days after the second AZD1222 dose. These TCRs come from an adult who received the AZD1222 COVID-19 vaccine. Both conserved end residues are part of each CDR3. D genes are given only for firm matches. Clone size is stated in some rows and not others, as once, few, many or a class when expanded.

clone_size | j_call | v_call | d_call | cdr3_aa | cdr3_nt
. | TRBJ2-1 | TRBV6-1 | . | CASINSGVSYNEQFF | TGTGCCAGCATTAACTCGGGAGTCTCCTACAATGAGCAGTTCTTC
. | TRBJ1-2 | TRBV30 | . | CAWTTTGGTSYTF | TGTGCCTGGACCACCACGGGGGGGACGAGCTACACCTTC
. | TRBJ2-7 | TRBV5-5 | . | CASSLSQGGLYEQYF | TGTGCCAGCAGCTTGAGTCAGGGCGGACTCTACGAGCAGTACTTC
. | TRBJ1-1 | TRBV5-4 | TRBD1 | CASSSYRGANTEAFF | TGTGCCAGCAGCTCTTACAGGGGCGCGAACACTGAAGCTTTCTTT
. | TRBJ1-3 | TRBV30 | . | CAWSETGPGNTIYF | TGTGCCTGGAGTGAAACAGGGCCGGGAAACACCATATATTTT
. | TRBJ1-1 | TRBV9 | . | CASSVESVNTEAFF | TGTGCCAGCAGCGTAGAGAGTGTGAACACTGAAGCTTTCTTT
. | TRBJ1-4 | TRBV6-5 | . | CASSSGVNEKLFF | TGTGCCAGCAGTTCAGGGGTTAACGAAAAACTGTTTTTT
. | TRBJ1-1 | TRBV6-5 | . | CASSRDPWREAFF | TGTGCCAGCAGTCGGGACCCTTGGCGTGAAGCTTTCTTT
. | TRBJ1-1 | TRBV5-1 | TRBD1 | CASSLSAGGTEAFF | TGCGCCAGCAGCTTGTCCGCAGGGGGCACTGAAGCTTTCTTT
. | TRBJ2-5 | TRBV7-3 | TRBD1 | CASSRGQGRSIQETQYF | TGTGCCAGCAGCCGCGGACAGGGAAGGTCCATCCAAGAGACCCAGTACTTC
. | TRBJ2-5 | TRBV5-1 | . | CASSLAGTAGETQYF | TGCGCCAGCAGCTTGGCCGGGACAGCGGGAGAGACCCAGTACTTC
. | TRBJ2-2 | TRBV3-1/TRBV3-2 | TRBD2 | CASTARTSGIPGELFF | TGTGCCAGCACTGCACGGACTAGCGGCATTCCCGGGGAGCTGTTTTTT
. | TRBJ2-2 | TRBV7-9 | . | CASSLRDARPTGELFF | TGTGCCAGCAGCTTAAGGGACGCCAGACCCACCGGGGAGCTGTTTTTT
. | TRBJ2-1 | TRBV7-2 | . | CASSYGKPTLKYNEQFF | TGTGCCAGCAGCTACGGGAAACCCACCCTAAAGTACAATGAGCAGTTCTTC
once | TRBJ1-6 | TRBV3-1/TRBV3-2 | . | CASSQTTGLRNSPLHF | TGTGCCAGCAGCCAGACAACAGGGTTGCGGAATTCACCCCTCCACTTT
. | TRBJ1-2 | TRBV5-5 | . | CASSPGHHQPYGYTF | TGTGCCAGCAGCCCCGGACATCACCAACCATATGGCTACACCTTC
once | TRBJ2-1 | TRBV30 | . | CAWGPQPSYNEQFF | TGTGCCTGGGGGCCCCAGCCCTCCTACAATGAGCAGTTCTTC
. | TRBJ2-5 | TRBV30 | . | CAWIPTRGMQETQYF | TGTGCCTGGATCCCCACTAGGGGGATGCAAGAGACCCAGTACTTC
few | TRBJ1-5 | TRBV6-5 | TRBD1 | CASSTGQGRNQPQHF | TGTGCCAGCAGTACCGGACAGGGCCGCAATCAGCCCCAGCATTTT
. | TRBJ2-2 | TRBV24-1 | . | CATSDFGVLNGELFF | TGTGCCACCAGTGATTTTGGGGTATTGAACGGGGAGCTGTTTTTT
. | TRBJ2-1 | TRBV28 | . | CASSSQGNNEQFF | TGTGCCAGCAGTTCACAGGGAAACAATGAGCAGTTCTTC
. | TRBJ1-5 | TRBV6-4 | . | CASSKESNQPQHF | TGTGCCAGCAGTAAAGAGAGCAATCAGCCCCAGCATTTT
few | TRBJ1-2 | TRBV4-1 | . | CASSQDGNYGYTF | TGCGCCAGCAGCCAAGACGGTAACTATGGCTACACCTTC
. | TRBJ1-4 | TRBV3-1/TRBV3-2 | . | CASSQASILNEKLFF | TGTGCCAGCAGCCAAGCGTCTATCCTCAATGAAAAACTGTTTTTT
. | TRBJ2-3 | TRBV25-1 | TRBD2 | CASSTKRGSTDTQYF | TGTGCCAGCAGTACTAAGCGGGGGAGCACAGATACGCAGTATTTT
. | TRBJ2-2 | TRBV18 | TRBD1 | CASSPPTGGNTGELFF | TGTGCCAGCTCACCACCGACAGGGGGCAACACCGGGGAGCTGTTTTTT
. | TRBJ1-2 | TRBV6-6 | . | CASSYDEQAPFYGYTF | TGTGCCAGCAGTTACGACGAACAGGCCCCTTTCTATGGCTACACCTTC
. | TRBJ1-2 | TRBV6-4 | . | CASSIDFDAGVYGYTF | TGTGCCAGCAGCATAGACTTTGATGCGGGGGTCTATGGCTACACCTTC
. | TRBJ2-2 | TRBV29-1 | TRBD2 | CSVGSGRLNTGELFF | TGCAGCGTTGGGAGCGGGAGACTAAACACCGGGGAGCTGTTTTTT
. | TRBJ1-1 | TRBV4-1 | . | CASSQDGRAGNTEAFF | TGCGCCAGCAGCCAAGATGGGAGGGCTGGGAACACTGAAGCTTTCTTT
. | TRBJ1-3 | TRBV6-5 | . | CASMNLRANTIYF | TGTGCCAGCATGAACCTTCGGGCTAACACCATATATTTT
. | TRBJ2-2 | TRBV6-5 | . | CASRPGQNTGELFF | TGTGCCAGCAGACCGGGACAGAACACCGGGGAGCTGTTTTTT
once | TRBJ1-1 | TRBV11-2 | TRBD1 | CASILDRGNTEAFF | TGTGCCAGCATCCTGGACAGGGGTAACACTGAAGCTTTCTTT
. | TRBJ1-1 | TRBV6-6 | . | CASSYPQGVTFF | TGTGCCAGCAGTTACCCTCAGGGAGTAACTTTCTTT
. | TRBJ1-3 | TRBV18 | . | CASSPLVTEGNTIYF | TGTGCCAGCTCACCACTTGTTACAGAAGGAAACACCATATATTTT
few | TRBJ1-4 | TRBV7-9 | . | CASSSTQKGEKLFF | TGTGCCAGCAGCTCGACCCAAAAGGGGGAAAAACTGTTTTTT
. | TRBJ1-5 | TRBV7-2 | . | CASARSNQPQHF | TGTGCCAGCGCTAGGAGCAATCAGCCCCAGCATTTT